The clone carrying this T cell receptor beta chain was recorded at least ten times. First-strand cDNA relied on TRAV- and TRBV-specific primers spanning alpha and beta chains. TCRs underwent 20 PCR cycles of amplification with a constant-region primer and V-primer adapter. Each CDR3 protein is one row after TCRdb ran MiXCR on the reads. The repertoire holds approximately 100,000 distinct CDR3 sequences, with less than 25% as singletons. Noted time point: after trial treatment. As to treatment: LDRT plus nivolumab, ipilimumab, low-dose cyclophosphamide and aspirin (RACIN trial). Per germline, CDR1 WNHNN and CDR2 SYGVQD (reference sequence). CDR3 length: 15 amino acids. Between the trimmed V and J ends, which lost 3 bases and 2 bases, there was a span of 10 bases. This sample is drawn from a study of low-dose radiotherapy and immunotherapy resistance in tumors.

This chain joins TRBV10-1 and TRBJ2-2; a possible D gene is TRBD1 (6 bases). This clonotype was sampled from a male donor with prostate cancer. The sequencing used PBMCs, collected after low-dose radiotherapy plus immunotherapy. In nucleotides, the CDR3 is TGCGCCAGCAGTGATCCACAGGGCAACACCGGGGAGCTGTTTTTT. This sequence encodes CASSDPQGNTGELFF.